The sequence of this TCR beta chain was determined in a study of T cell changes during pregnancy in multiple sclerosis. Clones were read by immunoSEQ multiplex PCR, and TCRdb kept only the in-frame ones, dropping some. The sample shows some 50,000 clones, roughly 90% of them seen only once. CDR3 length equals 13 residues. CDR1 and CDR2 from the germline V gene are KGHSH and LQKENI. Trimming took 6 bases from V and 5 from J; bases not matched to a gene: 2. The chain combines TRBV18 with TRBJ1-4; 8 bases fit TRBD1. The clonotype originates from a female donor in good health, enrolled as a control in a pregnancy study. Here the sequenced sample was peripheral blood, taken in the first trimester of pregnancy. For the CDR3, the DNA is TGTGCCAGCTCGACAGGGGAAAATGAAAAACTGTTTTTT. Its protein product is CASSTGENEKLFF.